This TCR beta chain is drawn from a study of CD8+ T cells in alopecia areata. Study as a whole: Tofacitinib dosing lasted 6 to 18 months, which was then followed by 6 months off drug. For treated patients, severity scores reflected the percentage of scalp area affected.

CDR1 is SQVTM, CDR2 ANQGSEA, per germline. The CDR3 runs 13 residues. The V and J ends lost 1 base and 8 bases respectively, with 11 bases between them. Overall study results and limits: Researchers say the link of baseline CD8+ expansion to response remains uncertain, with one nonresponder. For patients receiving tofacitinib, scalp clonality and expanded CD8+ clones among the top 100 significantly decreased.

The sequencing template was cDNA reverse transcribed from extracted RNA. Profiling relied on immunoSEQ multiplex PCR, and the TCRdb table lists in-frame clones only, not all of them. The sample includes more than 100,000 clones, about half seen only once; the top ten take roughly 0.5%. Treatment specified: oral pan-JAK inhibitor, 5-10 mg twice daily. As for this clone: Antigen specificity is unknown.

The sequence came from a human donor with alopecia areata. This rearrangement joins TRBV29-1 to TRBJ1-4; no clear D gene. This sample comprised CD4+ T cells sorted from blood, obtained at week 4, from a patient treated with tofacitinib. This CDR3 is CSVEVNGREKLFF. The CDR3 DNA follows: TGCAGCGTTGAAGTTAACGGGAGGGAAAAACTGTTTTTT. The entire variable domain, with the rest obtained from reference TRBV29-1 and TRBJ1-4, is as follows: SAVISQKPSRDICQRGTSLTIQCQVDSQVTMMFWYRQQPGQSLTLIATANQGSEATYESGFVIDKFPISRPNLTFSTLTVSNMSPEDSSIYLCSVEVNGREKLFFGSGTQLSVL.